A single sample is the source of the 17 T cell receptor beta chains below, sequenced in a study of blood T cell repertoires in COVID-19. Sequenced by immunoSEQ multiplex PCR; TCRdb stores in-frame clones only, minus some. The sample records approximately 190,000 clones, about 88% being singletons. Sequenced: peripheral blood. The receptors were gathered from a woman aged 40 to 49 who had recovered from COVID-19.

This chain uses TRBV18 with TRBJ1-1; D not certain. Between the trimmed V and J ends, which lost 2 bases and 3 bases, there was a span of 7 bases. Germline values: CDR1 KGHSH, CDR2 LQKENI. The CDR3 consists of 13 residues. The DNA of the CDR3 is TGTGCCAGCTCACCAGGGGAGGACACTGAAGCTTTCTTT. The encoded protein is CASSPGEDTEAFF.

This chain joins TRBV28 and TRBJ1-5; D unclear. The V end lost 7 bases, the J end lost 1 base, and 14 bases lay between the germline ends. Germline CDR1 is MDHEN and CDR2 is SYDVKM. The CDR3 runs to 15 residues. The CDR3 loop is CASITPQVSNQPQHF. CDR3 nucleotide sequence: TGTGCCAGCATTACGCCCCAGGTCAGCAATCAGCCCCAGCATTTT.

The CDR3 nucleotides are TGTGCCAGTAGTCAGCGGGGACAGGGGAATAGCAATCAGCCCCAGCATTTT. It specifies CASSQRGQGNSNQPQHF. The V call is TRBV19, the J call TRBJ1-5; 10 bases match TRBD1. V lost 5 bases to trimming and J lost 0 bases; unmatched junction nucleotides: 7. The V gene's germline CDR1 is LNHDA and CDR2 SQIVND (reference sequence). The CDR3 runs 17 residues.

The chain is built from TRBV28 and TRBJ1-3; tentative D call: TRBD1 (5 bases). V dropped 5 bases and J dropped 5 bases, with 16 bases sitting between them. This CDR3 has 15 residues. Per germline, CDR1 MDHEN and CDR2 SYDVKM. CDR3 DNA: TGTGCCAGCAGTGTGCGGGGGTTAAAGAGAAACACCATATATTTT. As protein: CASSVRGLKRNTIYF.

This clone was detected once. The chain recombines TRBV7-9 with TRBJ1-1; D may be TRBD1 (6 bases). V was pared by 5 bases and J by 4 bases, with 17 bases between. This CDR3 spans 15 amino acids. Germline CDR1 SEHNR, CDR2 FQNEAQ (reference sequence). CDR3 residues: CASSLQGSTGTEAFF. The DNA for the CDR3 is TGTGCCAGCAGCCTACAGGGCTCGACGGGCACTGAAGCTTTCTTT.

Turning to this clone: This CDR3 is also generated by other DNA sequences in the sample. This chain joins TRBV18 and TRBJ2-7, with 7 bases matching TRBD1. Germline V gives CDR1 KGHSH, CDR2 LQKENI. J gave up 3 bases and V 3 bases, and 2 bases lay outside the gene matches. The CDR3 spans 13 residues. CDR3 in DNA: TGTGCCAGCTCACCTGGGACAGACTACGAGCAGTACTTC. Protein: CASSPGTDYEQYF.

CDR3 protein: CASSLGGKRTGELFF. For the CDR3, the DNA is TGCGCCAGCAGCTTGGGCGGGAAGAGGACCGGGGAGCTGTTTTTT. The rearrangement joins TRBV5-1 to TRBJ2-2; the D gene is possibly TRBD2 (6 bases). Deletions cut 0 bases from V and 5 bases from J, with 11 bases between. The CDR3 extends over 15 amino acids. Germline V gives CDR1 SGHRS, CDR2 YFSETQ. Full variable domain (rest looked up from reference TRBV5-1 and TRBJ2-2): KAGVTQTPRYLIKTRGQQVTLSCSPISGHRSVSWYQQTPGQGLQFLFEYFSETQRNKGNFPGRFSGRQFSNSRSEMNVSTLELGDSALYLCASSLGGKRTGELFFGEGSRLTVL.

The chain carries TRBV28 and TRBJ2-5, with a weak D call TRBD2 (5 bases). V lost 3 bases and J 4 bases, leaving 9 bases between the germline ends. The length of the CDR3 is 13 residues. The V gene's germline CDR1 is MDHEN and CDR2 SYDVKM. CDR3 in amino acids: CASSLAGGETQYF. The CDR3 region has the DNA TGTGCCAGCAGTTTGGCGGGTGGAGAGACCCAGTACTTC. The full variable domain, its missing parts supplied by reference TRBV28 and TRBJ2-5, is DVKVTQSSRYLVKRTGEKVFLECVQDMDHENMFWYRQDPGLGLRLIYFSYDVKMKEKGDIPEGYSVSREKKERFSLILESASTNQTSMYLCASSLAGGETQYFGPGTRLLVL.

V gene TRBV19 combines with J gene TRBJ2-7; D might be TRBD1 (5 bases). Per germline, CDR1 LNHDA and CDR2 SQIVND (reference sequence). V dropped 5 bases and J dropped 0 bases, with 14 bases sitting between them. The CDR3 length is 15 residues. In DNA form, the CDR3 reads TGTGCCAGTAGTGAGACAGCTAGGAGCTCCTACGAGCAGTACTTC. This gives the protein CASSETARSSYEQYF. Based on the CDR3 plus reference TRBV19 and TRBJ2-7, the full variable domain is DGGITQSPKYLFRKEGQNVTLSCEQNLNHDAMYWYRQDPGQGLRLIYYSQIVNDFQKGDIAEGYSVSREKKESFPLTVTSAQKNPTAFYLCASSETARSSYEQYFGPGTRLTVT.

This chain joins TRBV29-1 and TRBJ2-1, with TRBD2 as a possible D gene (7 bases). Germline V lookup: CDR1 SQVTM, CDR2 ANQGSEA. The CDR3 has 13 amino acids. Trimming left V 2 bases short and J 10 bases short, with 15 bases between. For the CDR3, the DNA is TGCAGCGTTGAAAGGGGGAGGGGGGACGAGCAGTTCTTC. Translation gives CSVERGRGDEQFF.

The chain combines TRBV7-2 with TRBJ2-3, with D possibly matching TRBD2 (6 bases). Looked up from germline, CDR1 is SGHTA and CDR2 is FQGNSA. This CDR3 comprises 16 residues. V lost 4 bases and J 0 bases, leaving 14 bases between the germline ends. The CDR3 sequence: CASSSKTRFSTDTQYF. The CDR3 bases are TGTGCCAGCAGCTCGAAGACTAGATTTAGCACAGATACGCAGTATTTT.

The chain uses TRBV3-1 (or the pseudogene TRBV3-2) and TRBJ1-5; unclear D gene. Trimming left V 8 bases short and J 6 bases short, with 8 bases between. The CDR3 totals 11 residues. CDR1 and CDR2 from the germline V gene are LGHDT and YNNKEL (reference sequence). CDR3 loop: CASGTGQPQHF. Written as DNA, the CDR3 is TGTGCCAGCGGTACGGGTCAGCCCCAGCATTTT.

The V call is TRBV10-3, the J call TRBJ2-7; 7 nucleotides agree with TRBD1. The CDR3 is made up of 16 amino acids. V gave up 6 bases and J gave up 5 bases; unmatched junction bases: 16. Germline V gene lookup returns CDR1 ENHRY and CDR2 SYGVKD. CDR3 in DNA: TGTGCCATCAGAGCATCGACAGGGCGTGAGAGCGACGAGCAGTACTTC. Encoded protein: CAIRASTGRESDEQYF.

The chain's CDR3 is CASSPEGGRAHEQFF. The CDR3 DNA reads as TGTGCCAGCAGCCCGGAGGGCGGGAGGGCCCATGAGCAGTTCTTC. This rearrangement joins TRBV7-9 to TRBJ2-1; TRBD2 matches at 9 bases. With V trimmed by 5 bases and J by 8 bases, 10 bases remained unmatched. This CDR3 contains 15 residues. CDR1 is SEHNR, CDR2 FQNEAQ, per germline (reference sequence).

The chain carries TRBV20-1 and TRBJ1-5, with 7 bases matching TRBD1. This CDR3 comprises 14 residues. Losses at the gene ends were 5 bases for V and 5 bases for J; bases not matched to a gene: 9. From germline, CDR1 is DFQATT and CDR2 SNEGSKA (reference sequence). As DNA, the CDR3 is TGCAGTGCTCGTGATCGACAGGGTTATCAGCCCCAGCATTTT. It specifies CSARDRQGYQPQHF.

The V and J genes are TRBV19 and TRBJ1-5; TRBD1 agrees at 9 bases. Per germline, CDR1 LNHDA and CDR2 SQIVND (reference sequence). V lost 6 bases and J lost 6; bases outside the gene matches: 12. This CDR3 contains 16 residues. The CDR3 coding sequence is TGTGCCAGTAGCTATGCCGGGGACAGGGAGCGTCAGCCCCAGCATTTT. Translating gives CASSYAGDRERQPQHF.

The gene calls are TRBV27 and TRBJ2-5; 13 bases are a match to TRBD2. V was clipped by 5 bases and J by 5 bases; unmatched bases: 11. In germline, CDR1 is MNHEY, CDR2 SMNVEV (reference sequence). The CDR3 loop spans 17 amino acids. CDR3 DNA sequence: TGTGCCAGCAGTGCTCGACTAGCGGGGGGCAAGTGGGAGACCCAGTACTTC. Protein: CASSARLAGGKWETQYF.